This T cell receptor (beta chain) came from a study of cytomegalovirus exposure and HLA in healthy donors. Study-wide findings and caveats: It was confirmed in vitro that a few of the CMV-associated chains were specific for CMV antigens.

With regard to this clone: What it binds is not known. The junction departs from the called germline gene at one end, perhaps through a read error.

PCR employed 60 Vbeta and 13 Jbeta primers. TCRdb's copy holds only in-frame clones and misses some; the assay was immunoSEQ multiplex PCR. This table holds approximately 38,000 clones. The sequencing sample was made of PBMCs. The TCR originated in a man aged 40-50 years in good health and CMV-seropositive.

The CDR3 sequence: CASSLGGIADTQYF. The CDR3 DNA is TGTGCTAGCAGCTTAGGCGGGATAGCAGATACGCAGTATTTT. The rearrangement links TRBV7-7 to TRBJ2-3; tentatively, D is TRBD2 (6 bases). The CDR3 extends over 14 amino acids. The germline V gene encodes CDR1 SSHAT and CDR2 FNYEAQ (reference sequence).